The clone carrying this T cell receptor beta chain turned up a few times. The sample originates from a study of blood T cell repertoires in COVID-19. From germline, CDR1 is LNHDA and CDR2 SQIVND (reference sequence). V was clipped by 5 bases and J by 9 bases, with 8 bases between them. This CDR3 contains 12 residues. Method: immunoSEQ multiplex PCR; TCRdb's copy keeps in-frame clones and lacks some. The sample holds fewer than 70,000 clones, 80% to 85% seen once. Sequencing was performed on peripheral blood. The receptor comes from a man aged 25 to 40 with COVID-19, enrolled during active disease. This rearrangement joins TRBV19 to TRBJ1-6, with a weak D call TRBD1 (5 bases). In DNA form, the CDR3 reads TGTGCCAGTAGTTTCGGGGGTTCACCCCTCCACTTT. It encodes CASSFGGSPLHF.